These T cell receptor beta chains were read from a single sample in a study of T cells in Graves' hyperthyroidism and ophthalmopathy. MiXCR was run by TCRdb on the multiplex PCR reads, yielding one entry per CDR3 protein. This repertoire shows around 370,000 distinct CDR3 sequences, about 18% found once; its top ten account for over 35%. Sequencing was done on a sample of blood. These receptors were obtained from a man between 18 and 29 years old with Graves' ophthalmopathy. CDR3s include the opening cysteine and the closing phenylalanine or tryptophan. The D gene is left open where the match is weak. The size of a clone is reported for some rows only, either as once, few or many, or as a class for expanded clones.

j_call v_call d_call clone_size cdr3_nt cdr3_aa
TRBJ2-3 TRBV7-3 TRBD2 . TGTGCCAGCAGTAGACAAGCGGGGTACAAAAAGTACGATACGCAGTATTTT CASSRQAGYKKYDTQYF
TRBJ2-4 TRBV12-3/TRBV12-4 . . TGTGCCAGCGGGAAGCCTGGGGGGAACATTCAGTACTTC CASGKPGGNIQYF
TRBJ2-7 TRBV5-1 . many TGCGCCAGCAGCTTGGGGGGAGACAGGTACGAGCAGTACTTC CASSLGGDRYEQYF
TRBJ2-2 TRBV7-9 TRBD2 few TGTGCCAGCAGCCCTCCGGGCGGGAGGGGAACCGGGGAGCTGTTTTTT CASSPPGGRGTGELFF
TRBJ1-1 TRBV4-1 . . TGCGCCAGCAGCCACCCTCAGGAGTACACTGAAGCTTTCTTT CASSHPQEYTEAFF
TRBJ2-3 TRBV7-3 . many TGTGCCAGCAGCTCCACCTCTGAACGGGGGGATACGCAGTATTTT CASSSTSERGDTQYF
TRBJ1-5 TRBV5-8 . few TGTGCCAGCAGCTTCCGGGGAACCAATCAGCCCCAGCATTTT CASSFRGTNQPQHF
TRBJ2-5 TRBV20-1 TRBD1 many TGCAGCGAAGAAAACAGGGGAGAGACCCAGTACTTC CSEENRGETQYF
TRBJ2-1 TRBV5-1 TRBD2 many TGCGCCAGCAGCTCGACGAGGACTAGTCATGAGCAGTTCTTC CASSSTRTSHEQFF
TRBJ2-1 TRBV6-1 . many TGTGCCAGCAGTCCGCGACTAGAACATGAGCAGTTCTTC CASSPRLEHEQFF
TRBJ1-6 TRBV7-2 . many TGTGCCAGCAGCACGGACAGACTTTCACCCCTCCACTTT CASSTDRLSPLHF
TRBJ2-1 TRBV3-1 TRBD2 . TGTGCCAGCAGCCAAGTTTGGTCTAGCGGGGACCGGGGTGAGCAGTTCTTC CASSQVWSSGDRGEQFF
TRBJ2-1 TRBV10-3 . few TGTGCCATCAGTGCCGGGAATGAGCAGTTCTTC CAISAGNEQFF
TRBJ1-2 TRBV20-1 . . TGCAGTGCCCGAGGCGGAGACTATGGCTACACCTTC CSARGGDYGYTF
TRBJ1-1 TRBV19 . . TGTGCCAGTACCAAATCGGGCTGGACTGAAGCTTTCTTT CASTKSGWTEAFF
TRBJ2-7 TRBV29-1 . many TGCAGCGTTGGAACAGGTACCCTACCCTACGAGCAGTACTTC CSVGTGTLPYEQYF
TRBJ2-7 TRBV10-3 TRBD1 . TGTGCCATCAGTGACCCCGGGACAGGCTACGAGCAGTACTTC CAISDPGTGYEQYF
TRBJ2-2 TRBV29-1 TRBD1 . TGCAGCGTTCTGGACAGGGGGCGGGACACCGGGGAGCTGTTTTTT CSVLDRGRDTGELFF
TRBJ1-1 TRBV12-3/TRBV12-4 . many TGTGCCAGCAGCGATCCGGGATCTACGACTGAAGCTTTCTTT CASSDPGSTTEAFF
TRBJ2-5 TRBV3-1 TRBD2 many TGTGCCAGCAGCGGGGAGGGCAACGGGGAGACCCAGTACTTC CASSGEGNGETQYF
TRBJ1-5 TRBV28 TRBD1 . TGTGCCAGCAGACGACAGGGTCCCAATCAGCCCCAGCATTTT CASRRQGPNQPQHF
TRBJ2-1 TRBV6-5 TRBD2 . TGTGCCAGCAGTTACTCTAGCGGGGGCAACAATGAGCGGTTCTTC CASSYSSGGNNERFF
TRBJ1-1 TRBV3-1 . many TGTGCCAGCAGCCAGCTACATGGGAACACTGAAGCTTTCTTT CASSQLHGNTEAFF
TRBJ1-1 TRBV18 TRBD1 many TGTGCCAGCTCAACGGACAGGACAAACACTGAAGCTTTCTTT CASSTDRTNTEAFF
TRBJ1-1 TRBV20-1 . many TGCAGTGCCAGCTTACGGGGGTGGGCTTTCTTT CSASLRGWAFF
TRBJ2-1 TRBV24-1 TRBD2 many TGTGCCACCAGTGACCGCGGACTAGCGGGATACAATGAGCAGTTCTTC CATSDRGLAGYNEQFF
TRBJ2-7 TRBV18 TRBD2 many TGTGCCAGCTCACCGAGGACTAGCGGGTACGAGCAGTACTTC CASSPRTSGYEQYF
TRBJ2-3 TRBV5-1 . few TGCGCCACCGCTGGGGGAGGCACAGATACGCAGTATTTT CATAGGGTDTQYF
TRBJ1-5 TRBV4-1 . . TGCGCCAGCAGCCACGAATCAGAGACTCGACAGCCCCAGCATTTT CASSHESETRQPQHF
TRBJ2-3 TRBV3-1 . many TGTGCCAGCAGCCAAGGGACGTGGAGCACAGATACGCAGTATTTT CASSQGTWSTDTQYF
TRBJ1-4 TRBV2 . many TGTGCCAGCAGTCCCCTGACAGGAGGCAATGAAAAACTGTTTTTT CASSPLTGGNEKLFF
TRBJ1-6 TRBV11-2 . . TGTGCCAGCAGCTCCAGCCGGGAATTGGAGCCACCCCTCCACTTT CASSSSRELEPPLHF
TRBJ1-2 TRBV9 . many TGTGCCAGCAGCGGGGGTCTAGGCATCGGCTACACCTTC CASSGGLGIGYTF
TRBJ2-6 TRBV5-1 TRBD2 . TGCGCCAGCAGGGAAATCCGGCGGGGGGCACCCTCTGGGGCCAACGTCCTGACTTTC CASREIRRGAPSGANVLTF
TRBJ2-3 TRBV7-6 TRBD2 few TGTGCCAGCAGCTTGCGACTAGCGGGGGGAGGGACAGATACGCAGTATTTT CASSLRLAGGGTDTQYF
TRBJ2-3 TRBV5-1 TRBD2 once TGCGCCAGCAGCTTGGGCGGGACTAGCGGCACAGATACGCAGTATTTT CASSLGGTSGTDTQYF
TRBJ2-1 TRBV15 . . TGTGCCACCAGCGGATCAATCCTTGGTGAGCAGTTCTTC CATSGSILGEQFF
TRBJ2-1 TRBV10-3 . . TGTGCCATCAGTGTAGGTGGGCCTGAGCAGTTCTTC CAISVGGPEQFF
TRBJ1-1 TRBV6-1 . few TGTGCCAGCAGTGAACCTCGTGGGGGGGGGGACACTGAAGCTTTCTTT CASSEPRGGGDTEAFF
TRBJ2-7 TRBV7-6 . many TGTGCCAGCAGCCAGGACGGCGGCTACGAGCAGTACTTC CASSQDGGYEQYF
TRBJ1-2 TRBV18 TRBD1 . TGTGCCAGCTCATCCGACGCTACAGGGGGCGCAGGGGACTATGGCTACACCTTC CASSSDATGGAGDYGYTF